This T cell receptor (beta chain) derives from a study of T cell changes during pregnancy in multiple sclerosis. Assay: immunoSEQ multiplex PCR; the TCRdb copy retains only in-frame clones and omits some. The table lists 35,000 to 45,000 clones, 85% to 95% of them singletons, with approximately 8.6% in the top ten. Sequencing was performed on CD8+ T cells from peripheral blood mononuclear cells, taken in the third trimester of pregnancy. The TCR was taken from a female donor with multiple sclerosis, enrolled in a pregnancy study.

In DNA form, the CDR3 reads TGTGCCAGCAGTACCATCACAGGGAACACTGAAGCTTTCTTT. Protein: CASSTITGNTEAFF. The V call is TRBV6-1, the J call TRBJ1-1, with D perhaps matching TRBD1 (5 bases). The CDR3 is 14 residues long. Between the trimmed V and J ends, which lost 5 bases and 1 base, there was a span of 11 bases. The germline CDR1 and CDR2 sequences are MNHNS and SASEGT.